This T cell receptor (beta chain) was sequenced in a study of shared clonotypes between healthy human individuals. Study outcomes and limitations: With four donors compared, about 5.2% of naive CD4 clonotypes were shared.

Only in-frame clones appear in the TCRdb table, and some are missing; sequencing was by immunoSEQ multiplex PCR. The data hold about 1.1 million clones, with 75% to 85% observed a single time. Comments on this clone: The antigen is unknown.

Sequencing used memory CD4+ T cells from PBMCs. Subset in this sample: CD45RA-negative fraction. The TCR originated in a man between 18 and 35 years old in good health. Some clones in this sample may be carry-over from other donors' samples.

The CDR3 region is CASRRTGALSGANVLTF. DNA for the CDR3: TGTGCCAGCAGAAGAACCGGGGCCCTCTCTGGGGCCAACGTCCTGACTTTC. This chain uses TRBV28 with TRBJ2-6; D may match TRBD1 or TRBD2 (5 bases each). The CDR3 totals 17 residues. CDR1 MDHEN and CDR2 SYDVKM come from the germline V gene. The V end was cut by 6 bases, the J end by 0 bases, with 15 bases between. Variable domain in full (rest from reference TRBV28 and TRBJ2-6): DVKVTQSSRYLVKRTGEKVFLECVQDMDHENMFWYRQDPGLGLRLIYFSYDVKMKEKGDIPEGYSVSREKKERFSLILESASTNQTSMYLCASRRTGALSGANVLTFGAGSRLTVL.